Shown below are 18 T cell receptor beta chains from a single sample sequenced in a study of shared clonotypes between healthy human individuals (dated by TCRdb to 2018 to 2020). Receptor amplification or capture employed the immunoSEQ multiplex PCR assay. TCRdb provides this immuneACCESS table in a form limited to in-frame rearrangements. Some clones are lacking; in checked studies, under half of them reflect an unresolved V gene, and why the rest are absent is not known. Recorded for this sample are fewer than 400,000 clones; 74% of them occurred a single time. Of the sample, 10% is held by the ten largest clones. Sequenced sample: memory CD4+ T cells sorted from blood. The cell subset or site label, as the study defines it: CD45RA-negative fraction. These TCRs come from a man aged 25-40 years in good health.

In its sample, this clone was seen once. This chain links TRBV7-9 with TRBJ2-5; D is unclear. This CDR3 has 13 amino acids. With 5 bases removed from V and 2 bases from J, the gap between germline ends came to 9 bases. Germline CDR1 reads SEHNR; CDR2 reads FQNEAQ (reference sequence). The CDR3 nucleotides are TGTGCCAGCAGCCCCTGGCAACAAGAGACCCAGTACTTC. Translation gives CASSPWQQETQYF. The entire variable domain, with the rest obtained from reference TRBV7-9 and TRBJ2-5, is as follows: DTGVSQNPRHKITKRGQNVTFRCDPISEHNRLYWYRQTLGQGPEFLTYFQNEAQLEKSRLLSDRFSAERPKGSFSTLEIQRTEQGDSAMYLCASSPWQQETQYFGPGTRLLVL.

The chain couples TRBV7-8 to TRBJ2-7; 9 positions match TRBD2. Germline CDR1 and CDR2: SGHVS and FQNEAQ. CDR3 size: 17 residues. After removal of 1 base from V and 1 base from J, the junction contained 8 bases not matched to a gene. CDR3 coding DNA: TGTGCCAGCAGCTTAGGGGGGAGACTAGCGGAGTCCTACGAGCAGTACTTC. Its translation is CASSLGGRLAESYEQYF. The complete variable domain, with remaining parts taken from reference TRBV7-8 and TRBJ2-7, reads GAGVSQSPRYKVAKRGQDVALRCDPISGHVSLFWYQQALGQGPEFLTYFQNEAQLDKSGLPSDRFFAERPEGSVSTLKIQRTQQEDSAVYLCASSLGGRLAESYEQYFGPGTRLTVT.

V is TRBV6-5 and J is TRBJ2-3; no firm D call. This CDR3 has 11 residues. The V end was cut by 5 bases, the J end by 7 bases, with 7 bases between. CDR1 is MNHEY, CDR2 SVGAGI, per germline. The CDR3 protein is CASSQLHTQYF. The CDR3 coding sequence is TGTGCCAGCAGTCAGCTCCATACGCAGTATTTT.

Comment on this clone: This specimen includes other DNA sequences encoding the same CDR3. J is TRBJ2-5 and V is TRBV11-2; the D is unclear. V shed 3 bases and J shed 5 bases, with 1 base lying between them. The CDR3 runs 10 residues. The V gene's germline CDR1 is SGHAT and CDR2 FQNNGV. The CDR3 sequence is CASSLETQYF. The CDR3 DNA follows: TGTGCCAGCAGCTTGGAGACCCAGTACTTC.

This sequence joins TRBV7-6 and TRBJ2-6; a possible D gene is TRBD1 (6 bases). This CDR3 region has 17 residues. Germline V gene sequence: CDR1 SGHVS, CDR2 FNYEAQ. Trimming pared 1 base from V and 1 base from J, leaving 11 bases between. CDR3 residues: CASSLVSGVSGANVLTF. CDR3 in DNA: TGTGCCAGCAGCTTAGTATCAGGGGTATCTGGGGCCAACGTCCTGACTTTC.

The chain combines TRBV7-3 with TRBJ1-2; 7 bases match TRBD1. The CDR3 runs to 13 residues. The germline gives CDR1 SGHTA, CDR2 FQGTGA. Trimming at V came to 5 bases and at J to 4 bases, leaving 4 bases not matched to a gene. CDR3 in amino acids: CASSNGTVYGYTF. CDR3 bases: TGTGCCAGCAGCAACGGGACAGTCTATGGCTACACCTTC.

This chain joins TRBV30 and TRBJ2-7; D is unclear. V was trimmed by 1 base and J by 4 bases, leaving 5 bases between them. CDR3 length: 11 amino acids. CDR1 GTSNPN and CDR2 SVGIG come from the germline V gene (reference sequence). The CDR3 region has the DNA TGTGCCTGGAGTGAAATATACGAGCAGTACTTC. Translated, it gives CAWSEIYEQYF.

The chain employs TRBV2 and TRBJ2-7; D gene uncertain. Trimming cost V 6 bases and J 3 bases, with 9 bases left between them. Germline lookup yields CDR1 SNHLY and CDR2 FYNNEI. This CDR3 contains 12 residues. The DNA for the CDR3 is TGTGCCAGCAGCGCGTCCTACTACGAGCAGTACTTC. It specifies CASSASYYEQYF.

The V and J genes are TRBV2 and TRBJ2-1, with 7 bases aligning to TRBD1. Germline lookup yields CDR1 SNHLY and CDR2 FYNNEI. The CDR3 consists of 15 residues. With 5 bases clipped from V and 5 bases from J, the junction kept 9 bases outside the gene matches. The CDR3 DNA reads as TGTGCCAGCAGTAAAGACAGGGCGATCCACAATGAGCAGTTCTTC. It codes for CASSKDRAIHNEQFF.

Details on this clone: It may be a read error: a sequence one base away is much more abundant. Within the sample, other DNA sequences also encode this same CDR3. The chain links TRBV30 to TRBJ1-2; a weak D match, TRBD1 (6 bases). Trimming cost V 5 bases and J 2 bases, with 15 bases left between them. There are 14 residues in the CDR3. In germline, CDR1 is GTSNPN, CDR2 SVGIG (reference sequence). This CDR3 reads CAWGKNRDNYGYTF. In nucleotides, the CDR3 is TGTGCCTGGGGGAAGAACAGGGACAACTATGGCTACACCTTC.

The chain is built from TRBV10-3 and TRBJ1-1; D is perhaps TRBD1 (5 bases). V was clipped by 6 bases and J by 4 bases, with 15 bases between them. The CDR3 sequence is 14 residues long. Germline V gene sequence: CDR1 ENHRY, CDR2 SYGVKD. The chain's CDR3 is CAIRGDGLITEAFF. The CDR3 DNA sequence: TGTGCCATCAGAGGGGACGGCCTGATCACTGAAGCTTTCTTT.

The V gene is TRBV5-4, the J gene TRBJ2-4; 7 nucleotides match TRBD1. This CDR3 has 14 amino acids. Germline loops: CDR1 SGHNT, CDR2 YYREEE (reference sequence). With 4 bases clipped from V and 5 bases from J, the junction kept 6 bases outside the gene matches. The CDR3 bases are TGTGCCAGCAGCCCTGGACAGGACGAAAACATTCAGTACTTC. It translates to CASSPGQDENIQYF.

The chain is built from TRBV4-3 and TRBJ2-7; 7 positions agree with TRBD2. The CDR3 extends over 15 amino acids. V shed 3 bases and J 7 bases; nucleotides not matched to a gene: 12. From germline, CDR1 is LGHNA and CDR2 YSLEER. The CDR3 here is CASSQDASRELEQYF. DNA for the CDR3: TGCGCCAGCAGCCAGGACGCATCGCGGGAGCTTGAGCAGTACTTC.

This clone was seen only a few times. CDR3 region: CASSYYGGTTEAFF. Here the CDR3 DNA reads TGTGCCAGCAGTTACTACGGGGGGACCACTGAAGCTTTCTTT. The chain employs TRBV6-5 and TRBJ1-1, with TRBD1 as a possible D gene (5 bases). The V and J ends lost 1 base and 4 bases respectively, with 10 bases between them. Germline V gene data show CDR1 as MNHEY and CDR2 as SVGAGI. This CDR3 spans 14 amino acids.

This chain joins TRBV29-1 and TRBJ2-1, with 8 bases lining up with TRBD1. Looked up from germline, CDR1 is SQVTM and CDR2 is ANQGSEA. J was trimmed by 13 bases and V by 3 bases; bases with no gene match: 17. The CDR3 covers 15 residues. The CDR3 here is CSVDWTGNPTMFQFF. The CDR3 DNA is TGCAGCGTTGATTGGACAGGGAATCCTACAATGTTCCAGTTCTTC.

This chain connects TRBV7-9 to TRBJ1-5; D is ambiguous. V lost 5 bases to trimming and J lost 11 bases, with 10 bases between them. CDR1 and CDR2 from the germline V gene are SEHNR and FQNEAQ (reference sequence). The CDR3 runs 11 residues. The CDR3 coding sequence is TGTGCCAGCAGCACCCACCCCGCCCAGCATTTT. This encodes CASSTHPAQHF.

This chain connects TRBV4-2 to TRBJ2-7; 11 positions match TRBD2. Germline V gene sequence: CDR1 LGHNA, CDR2 YNFKEQ. The junction had 6 bases not matched to a gene; V was cut back by 3 bases and J by 2 bases. This CDR3 is 16 amino acids long. In DNA form, the CDR3 reads TGTGCCAGCAGCCAGTCTACTAGCGGGAGAGCCTACGAGCAGTACTTC. Encoded protein: CASSQSTSGRAYEQYF.

The chain is built from TRBV28 and TRBJ1-1; D might be TRBD1 (6 bases). CDR3 length: 13 amino acids. Germline assignment: CDR1 MDHEN and CDR2 SYDVKM. V lost 2 bases, J lost 6 bases, and 10 bases lay in between. CDR3 coding DNA: TGTGCCAGCAGTTTACAGGGGCTCTCTGAAGCTTTCTTT. Translation: CASSLQGLSEAFF.